Shown below are 14 T cell receptor beta chains from a single sample sequenced in a study of spatial heterogeneity in lung cancer. The time point: sample taken at primary tumor resection. TCRdb recomputed calls from the 5' RACE reads with MiXCR, one row per CDR3 protein. The data show roughly 48,000 distinct CDR3 sequences, with approximately 5% seen just once and 11% held by the top ten. Here the sequenced sample was PBMCs, taken at surgery. Source of these receptors: a male donor with early-stage non-small cell lung cancer.

This clonotype was recorded many times. This chain joins TRBV12-3 or TRBV12-4 and TRBJ1-1, with D perhaps TRBD1 (5 bases). The CDR3 runs 15 residues. Trimming removed 1 base from V and 4 bases from J, with 13 bases in between. CDR3 region: CASSLDFRVGTEAFF. In DNA form, the CDR3 reads TGTGCCAGCAGTTTAGATTTCAGGGTTGGCACTGAAGCTTTCTTT.

This clonotype was recorded at least ten times. V gene TRBV5-1 combines with J gene TRBJ2-4; D is perhaps TRBD1 or TRBD2 (5 bases each). In germline, CDR1 is SGHRS, CDR2 YFSETQ. V lost 0 bases to trimming and J lost 3 bases, with 19 bases between them. CDR3 length equals 18 residues. The CDR3 loop reads CASSLVPRDRRVKNIQYF. The CDR3 region has the DNA TGCGCCAGCAGCTTGGTGCCCCGGGACCGGCGGGTCAAAAACATTCAGTACTTC.

Ten or more counts support this clonotype. The chain employs TRBV9 and TRBJ2-3, with D tentatively TRBD2 (6 bases). Trimming pared 0 bases from V and 4 bases from J, leaving 6 bases between. CDR1 and CDR2 (germline): SGDLS, YYNGEE. The CDR3 loop spans 13 amino acids. The CDR3 DNA reads as TGTGCCAGCAGCGTAGGGGGGGCAGATACGCAGTATTTT. Translating it yields CASSVGGADTQYF.

This clonotype was found many times. The J gene is TRBJ2-5, the V gene TRBV4-1; D ambiguous. Trimming removed 1 base at V and 5 bases at J, with 11 bases between. In germline, CDR1 is MGHRA, CDR2 YSYEKL. There are 14 residues in the CDR3. The CDR3 nucleotides read TGCGCCAGCAGCCAAGCCCCCGAACCGGAGACCCAGTACTTC. Protein product: CASSQAPEPETQYF.

This clonotype was picked up many times. This chain joins TRBV12-3 or TRBV12-4 and TRBJ2-6; 7 bases agree with TRBD2. This CDR3 has 15 residues. The V segment lost 8 bases and the J segment 9 bases; nucleotides outside the gene matches: 13. The CDR3: CASGTFSGRGNVLTF. As DNA, the CDR3 is TGTGCCAGCGGTACCTTTTCGGGGAGGGGCAACGTCCTGACTTTC.

There are many counts of this clonotype. The rearrangement uses TRBV19 and TRBJ2-5, with 7 nucleotides matching TRBD2. V was clipped by 5 bases and J by 1 base; unmatched bases: 13. Germline V CDR1 and CDR2: LNHDA, SQIVND (reference sequence). This CDR3 spans 17 amino acids. Here the CDR3 DNA reads TGTGCCAGTAGTCAGAACGGGAGGAGGGAGGGCCAAGAGACCCAGTACTTC. Translating it yields CASSQNGRREGQETQYF.

This clonotype was counted many times. CDR3 sequence reads: CASSLGLPGPLGADTQYF. In DNA form, the CDR3 reads TGTGCCAGCAGCTTAGGGCTTCCGGGACCCCTAGGGGCAGATACGCAGTATTTT. The rearrangement links TRBV7-6 to TRBJ2-3, with D possibly being TRBD1 or TRBD2 (5 bases each). CDR3 length equals 18 residues. V lost 1 base and J 4 bases, leaving 21 bases between the germline ends. Per germline, CDR1 SGHVS and CDR2 FNYEAQ.

To note about this clonotype: This may be a read error, as it is one base from a much larger clone. The gene calls are TRBV19 and TRBJ1-5; D might be TRBD1 (6 bases). Per the germline V gene, CDR1 is LNHDA and CDR2 is SQIVND (reference sequence). The CDR3 is 15 amino acids. The CDR3, as DNA: TGTGCCAGTACCCATTCTGGGACAAAAGTTCAGCTCCAGCATTTT. This sequence encodes CASTHSGTKVQLQHF.

In its sample, this clonotype was seen many times. V and J are TRBV2 and TRBJ1-4; D is unclear. Trimming left V 7 bases short and J 0 bases short, with 12 bases between. The germline V gene has CDR1 SNHLY and CDR2 FYNNEI. This CDR3 has 15 amino acids. The CDR3 spells CASTQTAATNEKLFF. The CDR3 DNA reads as TGTGCCAGCACCCAAACAGCCGCAACTAATGAAAAACTGTTTTTT.

At least ten counts were recorded for this clonotype. The chain carries TRBV5-6 and TRBJ2-1; D may be TRBD2 (6 bases). The CDR3 contains 16 residues. CDR1 SGHDT and CDR2 YYEEEE come from the germline V gene. Trimming pared 1 base from V and 4 bases from J, leaving 15 bases between. The CDR3 here is CASSLTGANLYNEQFF. Here the CDR3 DNA reads TGTGCCAGCAGCTTGACGGGAGCCAATCTTTACAATGAGCAGTTCTTC.

By share, this clonotype counts as medium-sized (0.01 to 0.1%). The chain has TRBV6-5 and TRBJ2-7, with 10 bases identical to TRBD1. Germline V gene sequence: CDR1 MNHEY, CDR2 SVGAGI. V lost 5 bases and J lost 3; bases outside the gene matches: 1. This CDR3 contains 13 residues. CDR3 in amino acids: CASSRDRGYEQYF. The CDR3 bases are TGTGCCAGCAGTCGGGACAGGGGCTACGAGCAGTACTTC.

This clonotype was seen ten or more times. The rearrangement joins TRBV30 to TRBJ2-2; D gene uncertain. CDR3 size: 14 residues. CDR1 is GTSNPN, CDR2 SVGIG, per germline (reference sequence). The ends were cut back, 0 bases at V and 4 bases at J, with 9 bases in the middle. The chain's CDR3 is CAWSVLSSTGELFF. DNA for the CDR3: TGTGCCTGGAGTGTCCTCTCGAGCACCGGGGAGCTGTTTTTT. Based on the CDR3 plus reference TRBV30 and TRBJ2-2, the full variable domain is SQTIHQWPATLVQPVGSPLSLECTVEGTSNPNLYWYRQAAGRGLQLLFYSVGIGQISSEVPQNLSASRPQDRQFILSSKKLLLSDSGFYLCAWSVLSSTGELFFGEGSRLTVL.

This clonotype was counted a few times. V is TRBV12-3 or TRBV12-4 and J is TRBJ2-1; D is perhaps TRBD2 (5 bases). V was clipped by 6 bases and J by 0 bases, with 15 bases between them. The CDR3 is made up of 16 amino acids. CDR3 DNA sequence: TGTGCCAGCAGCCCCGACACGGGGAGCTCCTACAATGAGCAGTTCTTC. As protein: CASSPDTGSSYNEQFF.

This clonotype occurred many times. The chain couples TRBV27 to TRBJ2-7, with 7 bases fitting TRBD2. V shed 1 base, J shed 3 bases, and the junction held 3 bases outside the gene matches. The CDR3 runs to 14 residues. The germline V gene has CDR1 MNHEY and CDR2 SMNVEV (reference sequence). The CDR3 region has the DNA TGTGCCAGCAGTTTATTGGGCGGGAGCTACGAGCAGTACTTC. Amino acid sequence: CASSLLGGSYEQYF.